These T cell receptor beta chains were read from a single sample in a study of OX40 agonist ivuxolimab in advanced cancers. The method was immunoSEQ multiplex PCR; TCRdb's version includes in-frame clones alone and lacks a portion of them. The sample carries fewer than 85,000 clones, around 90% recorded once. The specimen comprised CD4+ or CD8+ T cells sorted from blood, sampled in a trial of the OX40 agonist ivuxolimab. The origin of the receptors is an adult with an advanced solid tumor such as melanoma, head and neck, liver or kidney cancer. Each CDR3 is given with its conserved first and last residue. A D gene is named only where the DNA matches it firmly. The size entry is marked missing in some rows and otherwise reads once, few, many or a size class.

abundance: .; j_gene: TRBJ2-1; d_gene: .; v_gene: TRBV28; CDR3nt: TGTGCCAGCAGTGCCCCGGGACTGAGGAACTACAATGAGCAGTTCTTC; CDR3aa: CASSAPGLRNYNEQFF
abundance: .; j_gene: TRBJ2-7; d_gene: TRBD1; v_gene: TRBV2; CDR3nt: TGTGCCAGCAGTGCCGGGGGACAGGGGACCTACGAGCAGTACTTC; CDR3aa: CASSAGGQGTYEQYF
abundance: once; j_gene: TRBJ2-1; d_gene: .; v_gene: TRBV29-1; CDR3nt: TGCAGCGTTGAAAGCGGCGGGTCCTACAATGAGCAGTTCTTC; CDR3aa: CSVESGGSYNEQFF
abundance: .; j_gene: TRBJ2-2; d_gene: .; v_gene: TRBV18; CDR3nt: TGTGCCAGCTCACCTGGGACTCCAGGTGTTGGCGGGGAGCTGTTTTTT; CDR3aa: CASSPGTPGVGGELFF
abundance: .; j_gene: TRBJ2-2; d_gene: .; v_gene: TRBV28; CDR3nt: TGTGCCAGCAGTTTATCCGGGACAATCACCGGGGAGCTGTTTTTT; CDR3aa: CASSLSGTITGELFF
abundance: .; j_gene: TRBJ1-5; d_gene: TRBD1; v_gene: TRBV28; CDR3nt: TGTGCCAGCAGTTACGACAGGGGTGCTCAGCCCCAGCATTTT; CDR3aa: CASSYDRGAQPQHF
abundance: .; j_gene: TRBJ2-7; d_gene: TRBD1; v_gene: TRBV10-3; CDR3nt: TGTGCCATCAACCGGGACAGGGGAGACGAGCAGTACTTC; CDR3aa: CAINRDRGDEQYF
abundance: .; j_gene: TRBJ2-2; d_gene: .; v_gene: TRBV4-2; CDR3nt: TGTGCCAGCAGCCAAGCCGCGGTGACTACGGGCGGGGAGCTGTTTTTT; CDR3aa: CASSQAAVTTGGELFF
abundance: .; j_gene: TRBJ2-1; d_gene: .; v_gene: TRBV4-1; CDR3nt: TGCGCCAGCAGCCACGAAGGGTTTAATGAGCAGTTCTTC; CDR3aa: CASSHEGFNEQFF
abundance: .; j_gene: TRBJ2-1; d_gene: .; v_gene: TRBV18; CDR3nt: TGTGCCAGCTCAACCGGGATCACCGGGGGGCAGTTCTTC; CDR3aa: CASSTGITGGQFF
abundance: few; j_gene: TRBJ1-5; d_gene: TRBD1; v_gene: TRBV18; CDR3nt: TGTGCCAGCTCGGGACAGGGTAGGAATCAGCCCCAGCATTTT; CDR3aa: CASSGQGRNQPQHF
abundance: .; j_gene: TRBJ1-3; d_gene: .; v_gene: TRBV6-6; CDR3nt: TGTGCCAGCAGTTACCTCGCCCTTGGCGGAAACACCATATATTTT; CDR3aa: CASSYLALGGNTIYF
abundance: .; j_gene: TRBJ2-3; d_gene: TRBD2; v_gene: TRBV4-3; CDR3nt: TGCGCCAGCAGCCAAGCTCTGACTAGCGGGGGCACAGATACGCAGTATTTT; CDR3aa: CASSQALTSGGTDTQYF
abundance: .; j_gene: TRBJ2-1; d_gene: TRBD1; v_gene: TRBV2; CDR3nt: TGTGCCAGCGCGGACAGGGTTCTCAATGAGCAGTTCTTC; CDR3aa: CASADRVLNEQFF
abundance: .; j_gene: TRBJ2-5; d_gene: TRBD2; v_gene: TRBV10-1; CDR3nt: TGCGCCAGCAGTTCGACTAGCGGGGAGACCCAGTACTTC; CDR3aa: CASSSTSGETQYF
abundance: .; j_gene: TRBJ2-3; d_gene: .; v_gene: TRBV7-9; CDR3nt: TGTGCCAGCAGCCCCACGGACACGCAGTATTTT; CDR3aa: CASSPTDTQYF
abundance: .; j_gene: TRBJ2-3; d_gene: TRBD2; v_gene: TRBV12-5; CDR3nt: TGTGCTAGTGGTTTGGTATTGCTAGCGGGAGGCACAGATACGCAGTATTTT; CDR3aa: CASGLVLLAGGTDTQYF
abundance: .; j_gene: TRBJ2-7; d_gene: TRBD2; v_gene: TRBV11-2; CDR3nt: TGTGCCAGCAGCTCTCTAGCGGGAGGGAACTACGAGCAGTACTTC; CDR3aa: CASSSLAGGNYEQYF
abundance: .; j_gene: TRBJ1-4; d_gene: TRBD1; v_gene: TRBV7-9; CDR3nt: TGTGCCAGCAGCTTAATTCGGACAGGGGGCGATAATGAAAAACTGTTTTTT; CDR3aa: CASSLIRTGGDNEKLFF
abundance: few; j_gene: TRBJ2-1; d_gene: .; v_gene: TRBV6-5; CDR3nt: TGTGCCAGCAGTTCTGGGCTTCCGACGTACTACAATGAGCAGTTCTTC; CDR3aa: CASSSGLPTYYNEQFF
abundance: .; j_gene: TRBJ1-2; d_gene: .; v_gene: TRBV5-1; CDR3nt: TGCGCCAGCAGCTTGGTGGACGTCTATGGCTACACCTTC; CDR3aa: CASSLVDVYGYTF
abundance: once; j_gene: TRBJ2-5; d_gene: .; v_gene: TRBV5-1; CDR3nt: TGCGCCAGCAGCTCGATAAGGCAAGAGACCCAGTACTTC; CDR3aa: CASSSIRQETQYF
abundance: .; j_gene: TRBJ1-1; d_gene: .; v_gene: TRBV30; CDR3nt: TGTGCCCTACGGGGACCGCGGGGAGGGATGAACACTGAAGCTTTCTTT; CDR3aa: CALRGPRGGMNTEAFF
abundance: .; j_gene: TRBJ2-1; d_gene: .; v_gene: TRBV19; CDR3nt: TGTGCCAGTAGTAACCGGGACATCAGATACAATGAGCAGTTCTTC; CDR3aa: CASSNRDIRYNEQFF
abundance: .; j_gene: TRBJ1-5; d_gene: .; v_gene: TRBV5-8; CDR3nt: TGTGCCAGCCCGGACGGTAGCAATCAGCCCCAGCATTTT; CDR3aa: CASPDGSNQPQHF
abundance: .; j_gene: TRBJ2-5; d_gene: .; v_gene: TRBV5-1; CDR3nt: TGCGCCAGCAGCTTGGGGGCAGGGGAGACCCAGTACTTC; CDR3aa: CASSLGAGETQYF
abundance: few; j_gene: TRBJ1-2; d_gene: TRBD1; v_gene: TRBV7-2; CDR3nt: TGTGCCAGCAGCGACCACGAGGGGGCATTGGTCGGCTACACCTTC; CDR3aa: CASSDHEGALVGYTF
abundance: .; j_gene: TRBJ2-5; d_gene: .; v_gene: TRBV6-6; CDR3nt: TGTGCCAGCAGGTCGACTCCCTGGGAGACCCAGTACTTC; CDR3aa: CASRSTPWETQYF
abundance: .; j_gene: TRBJ2-1; d_gene: TRBD2; v_gene: TRBV7-8; CDR3nt: TGTGCCAGCAGCTTAACACTAGCGGGGGGGCAGTGGTTTAATGAGCAGTTCTTC; CDR3aa: CASSLTLAGGQWFNEQFF
abundance: .; j_gene: TRBJ2-5; d_gene: TRBD1; v_gene: TRBV28; CDR3nt: TGTGCCAGCAGTGGGCGAAAAGGGACAGATAAAGAGACCCAGTACTTC; CDR3aa: CASSGRKGTDKETQYF
abundance: .; j_gene: TRBJ1-5; d_gene: .; v_gene: TRBV19; CDR3nt: TGTGCCAGTAGTATTAGTACTTCGACAGCCAATCAGCCCCAGCATTTT; CDR3aa: CASSISTSTANQPQHF
abundance: .; j_gene: TRBJ2-2; d_gene: .; v_gene: TRBV7-2; CDR3nt: TGTGCCAGCAGCCCCCGGCGGGCGAACACCGGGGAGCTGTTTTTT; CDR3aa: CASSPRRANTGELFF
abundance: .; j_gene: TRBJ2-5; d_gene: .; v_gene: TRBV5-1; CDR3nt: TGCGCCAGCAGCTTGATCTCGGGGGAGGTAGAGACCCAGTACTTC; CDR3aa: CASSLISGEVETQYF
abundance: .; j_gene: TRBJ2-1; d_gene: .; v_gene: TRBV29-1; CDR3nt: TGCAGCGTTTCCAAAACAGCGAGCAATGAGCAGTTCTTC; CDR3aa: CSVSKTASNEQFF
abundance: .; j_gene: TRBJ2-7; d_gene: .; v_gene: TRBV19; CDR3nt: TGTGCCAGTAGTCCGATGGACAGCGGGTACGAGCAGTACTTC; CDR3aa: CASSPMDSGYEQYF
abundance: once; j_gene: TRBJ1-2; d_gene: .; v_gene: TRBV2; CDR3nt: TGTGCCAGCAGAGAGAGGGGCCCGATCTACACCTTC; CDR3aa: CASRERGPIYTF
abundance: .; j_gene: TRBJ2-2; d_gene: TRBD1; v_gene: TRBV6-6; CDR3nt: TGTGCCAGCAGTTACGGACAGGGAAACACCGGGGAGCTGTTTTTT; CDR3aa: CASSYGQGNTGELFF
abundance: few; j_gene: TRBJ1-5; d_gene: .; v_gene: TRBV9; CDR3nt: TGTGCCAGCAGCGTAGATGGGATTAGCAATCAGCCCCAGCATTTT; CDR3aa: CASSVDGISNQPQHF
abundance: .; j_gene: TRBJ1-4; d_gene: TRBD1; v_gene: TRBV27; CDR3nt: TGTGCCAGCAGTAGGACAGGGGGGGAAAAACTGTTTTTT; CDR3aa: CASSRTGGEKLFF
abundance: .; j_gene: TRBJ2-3; d_gene: TRBD1; v_gene: TRBV9; CDR3nt: TGTGCCAGCAGCTTTACCTCGGGACAGGGGAGGACAGATACGCAGTATTTT; CDR3aa: CASSFTSGQGRTDTQYF
abundance: once; j_gene: TRBJ2-1; d_gene: TRBD2; v_gene: TRBV18; CDR3nt: TGTGCCAGCTCACCACCTAGCGGGGGGGCCGAAAATGAGCAGTTCTTC; CDR3aa: CASSPPSGGAENEQFF
abundance: .; j_gene: TRBJ1-4; d_gene: .; v_gene: TRBV5-5; CDR3nt: TGTGCCAGCAGCGAACCCCGGGACATTAATGAAAAACTGTTTTTT; CDR3aa: CASSEPRDINEKLFF
abundance: .; j_gene: TRBJ1-3; d_gene: .; v_gene: TRBV18; CDR3nt: TGTGCCAGCTCCTCTGGGAAGGTCACCGAAGGAAACACCATATATTTT; CDR3aa: CASSSGKVTEGNTIYF
abundance: .; j_gene: TRBJ2-3; d_gene: .; v_gene: TRBV5-5; CDR3nt: TGTGCCAGCAGCTTGGGAGCCCTGGGAGTTACAGATACGCAGTATTTT; CDR3aa: CASSLGALGVTDTQYF
abundance: .; j_gene: TRBJ2-3; d_gene: .; v_gene: TRBV21-1; CDR3nt: TGTGCCAGCAGCAAAGTACGGGAGTCAGATACGCAGTATTTT; CDR3aa: CASSKVRESDTQYF
abundance: .; j_gene: TRBJ1-1; d_gene: TRBD1; v_gene: TRBV5-6; CDR3nt: TGTGCCAGCAGCTTAAGACAGGGGGGCGGCACTGAAGCTTTCTTT; CDR3aa: CASSLRQGGGTEAFF
abundance: once; j_gene: TRBJ2-3; d_gene: .; v_gene: TRBV21-1; CDR3nt: TGTGCCAGCAGCTTCGGACAGAGGGGCGCGGGCACAGATACGCAGTATTTT; CDR3aa: CASSFGQRGAGTDTQYF
abundance: .; j_gene: TRBJ2-7; d_gene: .; v_gene: TRBV29-1; CDR3nt: TGCAGCGCTCAAGACAGGACCTACGAGCAGTACTTC; CDR3aa: CSAQDRTYEQYF
abundance: .; j_gene: TRBJ2-5; d_gene: TRBD2; v_gene: TRBV9; CDR3nt: TGTGCCAGCAGCCTAGGGACTAGCGGGGGTCGGGAGACCCAGTACTTC; CDR3aa: CASSLGTSGGRETQYF
abundance: once; j_gene: TRBJ2-7; d_gene: TRBD2; v_gene: TRBV7-9; CDR3nt: TGTGCCAGCAGCCCGGGACTAGCGGCCTACGAGCAGTACTTC; CDR3aa: CASSPGLAAYEQYF
abundance: .; j_gene: TRBJ2-1; d_gene: TRBD1; v_gene: TRBV28; CDR3nt: TGTGCCAGCAGTGAACATCAGGGGGCAGGAAATGAGCAGTTCTTC; CDR3aa: CASSEHQGAGNEQFF
abundance: .; j_gene: TRBJ1-5; d_gene: .; v_gene: TRBV28; CDR3nt: TGTGCCAGCAGTTTTTCAGGGAATAGCAATCAGCCCCAGCATTTT; CDR3aa: CASSFSGNSNQPQHF